One and the same sample provided the 2 T cell receptor beta chains below, sequenced in a study of T cell clonotyping in hematopoietic cell transplantation. Assay used: immunoSEQ multiplex PCR; TCRdb lists only in-frame clones, some missing. The sample carries roughly 16,000 clones, approximately 85% recorded once. The sample consisted of peripheral blood mononuclear cells. These TCRs come from a woman in her 40s in good health. Some clones in this sample may be carry-over from other donors' samples.

This clone was counted a single time. The chain joins TRBV9 to TRBJ2-7; the D gene is possibly TRBD2 (6 bases). Looked up from germline, CDR1 is SGDLS and CDR2 is YYNGEE. V lost 4 bases to trimming and J lost 4 bases, with 15 bases between them. The CDR3 spans 14 residues. CDR3 amino acids: CASSPSTGEYEQYF. Written as DNA, the CDR3 is TGTGCCAGCAGCCCCAGCACGGGGGAGTACGAGCAGTACTTC. Filled out from reference TRBV9 and TRBJ2-7, the complete variable domain reads DSGVTQTPKHLITATGQRVTLRCSPRSGDLSVYWYQQSLDQGLQFLIQYYNGEERAKGNILERFSAQQFPDLHSELNLSSLELGDSALYFCASSPSTGEYEQYFGPGTRLTVT.

The chain's CDR3 is CASSSRTSGSTDTQYF. The CDR3 DNA reads as TGTGCCAGCAGCTCCCGGACTAGCGGAAGCACAGATACGCAGTATTTT. The V call is TRBV7-8, the J call TRBJ2-3, with 10 bases fitting TRBD2. This CDR3 contains 16 residues. CDR1 and CDR2 (germline): SGHVS, FQNEAQ. Trimming took 4 bases from V and 0 from J; bases not matched to a gene: 4.